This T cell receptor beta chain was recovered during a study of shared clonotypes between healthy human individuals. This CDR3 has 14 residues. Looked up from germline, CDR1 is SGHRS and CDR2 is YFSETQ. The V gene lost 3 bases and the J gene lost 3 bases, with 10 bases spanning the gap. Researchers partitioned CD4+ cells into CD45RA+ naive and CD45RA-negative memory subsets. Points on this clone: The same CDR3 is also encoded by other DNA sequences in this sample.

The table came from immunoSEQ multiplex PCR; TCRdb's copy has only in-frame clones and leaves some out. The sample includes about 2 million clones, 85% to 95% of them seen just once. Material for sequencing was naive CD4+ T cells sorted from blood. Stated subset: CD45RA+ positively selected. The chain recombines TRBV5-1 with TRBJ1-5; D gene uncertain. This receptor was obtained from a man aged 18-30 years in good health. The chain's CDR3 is CASSYDGVNQPQHF. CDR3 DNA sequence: TGCGCCAGCAGCTACGACGGTGTCAATCAGCCCCAGCATTTT.